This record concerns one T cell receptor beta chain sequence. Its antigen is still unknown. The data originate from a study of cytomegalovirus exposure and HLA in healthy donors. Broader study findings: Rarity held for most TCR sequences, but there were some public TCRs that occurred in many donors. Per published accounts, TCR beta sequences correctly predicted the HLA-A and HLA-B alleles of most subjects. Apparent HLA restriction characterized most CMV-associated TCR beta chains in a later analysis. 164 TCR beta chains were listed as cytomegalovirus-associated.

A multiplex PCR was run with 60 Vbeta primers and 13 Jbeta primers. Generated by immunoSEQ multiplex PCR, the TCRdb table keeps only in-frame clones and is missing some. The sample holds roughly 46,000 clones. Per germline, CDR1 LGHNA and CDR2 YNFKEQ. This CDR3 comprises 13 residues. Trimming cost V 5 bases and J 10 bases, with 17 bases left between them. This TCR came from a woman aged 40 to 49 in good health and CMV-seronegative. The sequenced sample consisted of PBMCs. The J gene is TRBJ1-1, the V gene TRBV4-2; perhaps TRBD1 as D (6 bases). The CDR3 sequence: CASSSQGLRTAFF. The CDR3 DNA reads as TGTGCCAGCAGCTCACAGGGCCTCCGGACAGCTTTCTTT.